Here is one T cell receptor beta chain with its context. Its antigen is not identified. Looked up from germline, CDR1 is SGHDT and CDR2 is YYEEEE. The CDR3 totals 14 residues. V trimming: 2 bases; J trimming: 8 bases; junction bases outside the gene matches: 7. This specimen comes from a study of memory CD4+ T cells and cytomegalovirus serostatus. Study at large: This sample comes from healthy Belgian adults, about nine CMV seropositive, about 25 seronegative.

The study's findings and limits: Repertoires predicted CMV serostatus with median bootstrapped AUC of around 0.95.

Clones were read by immunoSEQ multiplex PCR, and TCRdb kept only the in-frame ones, dropping some. Among around 40,000 clones, 70% to 80% were seen once, and the ten largest hold 0.79%. The sort gate was single viable CD3+CD4+CD8-CD45RO+ cells for memory CD4+ T cells. The TCR originated in an adult in good health and CMV-seronegative. The chain has TRBV5-6 and TRBJ2-1, with 7 nucleotides matching TRBD1. Specimen: memory CD4+ T cells from blood. CDR3: CASSFPGQSHEQFF. The CDR3 DNA reads TGTGCCAGCAGCTTTCCGGGACAGTCCCATGAGCAGTTCTTC.